These 21 T cell receptor beta chains were all obtained from the same sample, sequenced in a study of control samples from healthy donors and cancer patients. Data came from immunoSEQ multiplex PCR; TCRdb stores just in-frame clones and leaves some out. The table shows about 140,000 clones, with approximately 94% occurring only once. The material sequenced was blood. These receptors were obtained from a man aged 35 to 55 in good health.

The gene calls are TRBV7-2 and TRBJ2-7; maybe TRBD1 (5 bases). Germline lookup yields CDR1 SGHTA and CDR2 FQGNSA. CDR3 size: 14 residues. V was shortened by 5 bases and J by 1 base, with 12 bases between the two germline ends. In DNA form, the CDR3 reads TGTGCCAGCAGCCATCAGGGTGAGTCCTACGAGCAGTACTTC. This sequence encodes CASSHQGESYEQYF.

The rearrangement uses TRBV29-1 and TRBJ2-7, with 7 bases matching TRBD2. The V gene's germline CDR1 is SQVTM and CDR2 ANQGSEA. The V and J ends lost 7 bases and 5 bases, in that order; junction bases with no gene match: 5. CDR3 length: 11 amino acids. CDR3 coding DNA: TGCAGCGCGGGGGGTATCGACGAGCAGTACTTC. Translating it yields CSAGGIDEQYF.

The V gene is TRBV10-3, the J gene TRBJ2-5; TRBD2 agrees at 14 bases. J was trimmed by 2 bases and V by 11 bases; bases with no gene match: 10. The CDR3 is 16 residues long. Germline-derived CDR1 and CDR2 are ENHRY and SYGVKD. The CDR3 bases are TGTGCCGCGCAGCAAGGACTAGCGGGAGGACAAGAGACCCAGTACTTC. This codes for CAAQQGLAGGQETQYF.

The chain links TRBV7-2 to TRBJ2-2; D is uncertain. The CDR3 has 14 amino acids. V was trimmed by 1 base and J by 1 base, leaving 4 bases between them. Germline V gene lookup returns CDR1 SGHTA and CDR2 FQGNSA. The CDR3 here is CASSLERNTGELFF. CDR3 nucleotides: TGTGCCAGCAGCTTAGAGAGGAACACCGGGGAGCTGTTTTTT.

This sequence joins TRBV27 and TRBJ1-4; D gene ambiguous. CDR1 and CDR2 (germline): MNHEY, SMNVEV (reference sequence). V shed 2 bases and J shed 5 bases, with 9 bases lying between them. The CDR3 extends over 14 amino acids. CDR3 amino acids: CASSLRPRNEKLFF. CDR3 nucleotide sequence: TGTGCCAGCAGTTTACGGCCCCGGAATGAAAAACTGTTTTTT.

The table lists this clone with a few counts. CDR3 bases: TGTGCCAGCTCACCACCAAAGGGGAGAAATTCACCCCTCCACTTT. Its protein is CASSPPKGRNSPLHF. This rearrangement joins TRBV18 to TRBJ1-6; tentatively, D is TRBD1 (5 bases). The length of the CDR3 is 15 residues. The germline V gene encodes CDR1 KGHSH and CDR2 LQKENI. V shed 0 bases and J shed 7 bases, with 10 bases lying between them.

In this sample, this clone turned up once. This chain connects TRBV3-1 (or the pseudogene TRBV3-2) to TRBJ2-1, with D unclear. CDR3 length equals 17 residues. V was clipped by 0 bases and J by 4 bases, with 16 bases between them. Germline loops: CDR1 LGHDT, CDR2 YNNKEL (reference sequence). CDR3 loop: CASSQEAPSLGYNEQFF. The DNA of the CDR3 is TGTGCCAGCAGCCAAGAAGCCCCCTCTCTAGGTTACAATGAGCAGTTCTTC.

This clone was picked up a small number of times. The rearrangement uses TRBV2 and TRBJ1-1, with 8 bases lining up with TRBD1. Unmatched junction bases numbered 9, after V lost 6 bases and J lost 0 bases. This CDR3 spans 16 amino acids. Germline CDR1 SNHLY, CDR2 FYNNEI. CDR3 amino acids: CASSVPQGAMNTEAFF. CDR3 bases: TGTGCCAGCAGCGTGCCGCAGGGGGCGATGAACACTGAAGCTTTCTTT.

The rearrangement links TRBV28 to TRBJ1-1, with D maybe TRBD1 (6 bases). Trimming stripped 9 bases from V and 7 bases from J, with 18 bases between. This CDR3 region has 13 residues. Germline V gene sequence: CDR1 MDHEN, CDR2 SYDVKM. The CDR3 sequence is CASSIIQGGEAFF. CDR3 nucleotides: TGTGCCAGTAGTATTATACAGGGAGGTGAAGCTTTCTTT.

This clone has just a few counts. The chain employs TRBV7-9 and TRBJ2-7, with TRBD1 matching over 7 bases. The ends lost 1 base at V and 5 bases at J; junction bases unmatched: 8. The CDR3 has 15 residues. The germline V gene has CDR1 SEHNR and CDR2 FQNEAQ (reference sequence). The CDR3 DNA reads TGTGCCAGCAGCTTAGTACAGGGGCTTGTGGACGAGCAGTACTTC. Its protein product is CASSLVQGLVDEQYF.

The V call is TRBV6-5, the J call TRBJ1-1, with a possible D match to TRBD1 (6 bases). The CDR3 length is 12 residues. Germline CDR1 and CDR2: MNHEY and SVGAGI. V was cut by 0 bases and J by 8 bases, with 7 bases left in between. This chain's CDR3 is CASSYSTGEAFF. The CDR3 DNA follows: TGTGCCAGCAGTTACTCGACAGGCGAAGCTTTCTTT.

The gene calls are TRBV30 and TRBJ2-2; TRBD1 or TRBD2 may be the D gene (5 bases each). The CDR3 consists of 14 residues. Trimming pared 8 bases from V and 4 bases from J, leaving 17 bases between. The germline V gene has CDR1 GTSNPN and CDR2 SVGIG (reference sequence). The CDR3 coding sequence is TGTGCCAGGACACTGAGGGGTTCCACCGGGGAGCTGTTTTTT. This encodes CARTLRGSTGELFF.

This clone has just one count. The CDR3: CASSPRPGARETQYF. In DNA form, the CDR3 reads TGTGCCAGCAGCCCACGACCGGGGGCACGGGAGACCCAGTACTTC. V gene TRBV7-3 combines with J gene TRBJ2-5; D is tentatively TRBD1 or TRBD2 (6 bases each). The CDR3 consists of 15 residues. Per germline, CDR1 SGHTA and CDR2 FQGTGA. Trimming took 5 bases from V and 5 from J, leaving 18 bases between them.

Only a few counts were recorded for this clone. The chain recombines TRBV28 with TRBJ2-3, with a tentative D call TRBD2 (6 bases). Trimming stripped 5 bases from V and 0 bases from J, with 15 bases between. The V gene's germline CDR1 is MDHEN and CDR2 SYDVKM. The CDR3 extends over 16 amino acids. The DNA of the CDR3 is TGTGCCAGCAGTACCAGGTGGGGAGGAAGCACAGATACGCAGTATTTT. As protein: CASSTRWGGSTDTQYF.

V is TRBV28 and J is TRBJ1-5; possible D gene TRBD1, 5 bases. The germline CDR1 and CDR2 sequences are MDHEN and SYDVKM. CDR3 length: 15 amino acids. V lost 3 bases to trimming and J lost 0 bases, with 9 bases between them. The DNA for the CDR3 is TGTGCCAGCAGTTTCTCGGGGGATAGCAATCAGCCCCAGCATTTT. This encodes CASSFSGDSNQPQHF.

The chain links TRBV11-2 to TRBJ1-1; 7 nucleotides match TRBD1. The V gene end was trimmed by 5 bases and the J gene end by 6 bases; junction bases not matched to a gene: 12. CDR1 is SGHAT, CDR2 FQNNGV, per germline. The CDR3 covers 15 residues. CDR3 sequence reads: CASSLTGLREPEAFF. The CDR3 coding sequence is TGTGCCAGCAGCCTGACAGGGCTAAGGGAACCTGAAGCTTTCTTT.

The chain uses TRBV9 and TRBJ2-1; no firm D call. Germline CDR1 SGDLS, CDR2 YYNGEE. CDR3 size: 13 residues. The germline V and J ends were trimmed by 3 bases and 0 bases, with 4 bases remaining between them. Here the CDR3 DNA reads TGTGCCAGCAGCGAAAGCTCCTACAATGAGCAGTTCTTC. It is translated as CASSESSYNEQFF.

The chain carries TRBV6-6 and TRBJ1-1; the D gene is possibly TRBD1 (5 bases). The CDR3 is 15 amino acids. With 5 bases removed from V and 0 bases from J, the gap between germline ends came to 13 bases. Germline CDR1 is MNHNY and CDR2 is SVGAGI (reference sequence). CDR3 residues: CASSLPGLMNTEAFF. The CDR3 DNA follows: TGTGCCAGCAGTCTACCGGGACTGATGAACACTGAAGCTTTCTTT.

V usage is TRBV2 and J usage is TRBJ1-1, with D uncertain. This CDR3 is built from 11 residues. V shed 6 bases and J shed 1 base, with 3 bases lying between them. Germline lookup yields CDR1 SNHLY and CDR2 FYNNEI. The CDR3 loop reads CASRGNTEAFF. The CDR3 DNA is TGTGCCAGCAGGGGGAACACTGAAGCTTTCTTT.

The chain combines TRBV7-9 with TRBJ1-4; 9 bases line up with TRBD1. The J segment lost 7 bases and the V segment lost 0 bases, leaving 3 bases of the junction unmatched. The CDR3 covers 15 residues. Germline CDR1 and CDR2: SEHNR and FQNEAQ (reference sequence). The CDR3 loop is CASSLAGTGFEKLFF. The CDR3 bases are TGTGCCAGCAGCTTAGCTGGGACAGGGTTTGAAAAACTGTTTTTT.

This chain connects TRBV30 to TRBJ1-1; D may be TRBD1 (6 bases). This CDR3 has 13 residues. Germline assignment: CDR1 GTSNPN and CDR2 SVGIG (reference sequence). Trimming removed 7 bases from V and 0 bases from J, with 12 bases in between. CDR3 amino acids: CAYRGAMNTEAFF. CDR3 coding DNA: TGTGCCTACCGGGGGGCCATGAACACTGAAGCTTTCTTT.